Following are 3 T cell receptor beta chains from one sample sequenced in a study of OX40 agonist ivuxolimab in advanced cancers. The method was immunoSEQ multiplex PCR; TCRdb's version includes in-frame clones alone and lacks a portion of them. The data contain around 97,000 clones, under 90% of them singletons. The sample here was CD4+ or CD8+ T cells sorted from blood, taken in a trial of the OX40 agonist ivuxolimab. The receptor source for this set is an adult with an advanced solid tumor such as melanoma, head and neck, liver or kidney cancer.

This chain links TRBV7-2 with TRBJ1-1, with a tentative D call TRBD1 (5 bases). The V gene's germline CDR1 is SGHTA and CDR2 FQGNSA. Trimming stripped 3 bases from V and 0 bases from J, with 8 bases between. CDR3 length: 14 residues. The CDR3, as DNA: TGTGCCAGCAGCTTGACAGCAATGAACACTGAAGCTTTCTTT. This translates into CASSLTAMNTEAFF.

The chain uses TRBV4-3 and TRBJ1-5; D unresolved. The CDR3 is made up of 16 amino acids. Germline values: CDR1 LGHNA, CDR2 YSLEER. The ends were cut back, 0 bases at V and 4 bases at J, with 13 bases in the middle. The CDR3, as DNA: TGCGCCAGCAGCCAAGACAGGCAGCCGGGGAATCAGCCCCAGCATTTT. Protein sequence: CASSQDRQPGNQPQHF.

The V gene is TRBV18, the J gene TRBJ1-1; no firm D call. V lost 2 bases to trimming and J lost 1 base, with 11 bases between them. CDR3 length: 15 amino acids. Germline V lookup: CDR1 KGHSH, CDR2 LQKENI. CDR3 nucleotides: TGTGCCAGCTCACCAGGAGCCGGGGAGAACACTGAAGCTTTCTTT. Translating gives CASSPGAGENTEAFF.